What follows describes a single TCR beta chain. What it binds is unknown. Collection occurred without any documented infections or immune events in donors. The data originate from a study of identifying expanded T cells in peripheral blood. Regarding the study as a whole: Technical replicates showed around 1.1 changed clones; approximately 2 weeks approximately 16; four weeks 19. Roughly two-week clone count variance significantly increased as total template count grew.

This table comes from immunoSEQ multiplex PCR, and its TCRdb copy is limited to in-frame clones, with some not included. The repertoire holds tens of thousands of clones, with around 83% as singletons. Sequences were obtained from blood. This TCR was sampled from a person aged 18-69 years in good health.

DNA of the CDR3: TGTGCCAGCAGCTCTGGATGGAACCACAATGAGCAGTTCTTC. Translation: CASSSGWNHNEQFF. This chain links TRBV7-9 with TRBJ2-1; D is unresolved. V was pared by 4 bases and J by 5 bases, with 12 bases between. The CDR3 covers 14 residues. Germline V lookup: CDR1 SEHNR, CDR2 FQNEAQ (reference sequence).